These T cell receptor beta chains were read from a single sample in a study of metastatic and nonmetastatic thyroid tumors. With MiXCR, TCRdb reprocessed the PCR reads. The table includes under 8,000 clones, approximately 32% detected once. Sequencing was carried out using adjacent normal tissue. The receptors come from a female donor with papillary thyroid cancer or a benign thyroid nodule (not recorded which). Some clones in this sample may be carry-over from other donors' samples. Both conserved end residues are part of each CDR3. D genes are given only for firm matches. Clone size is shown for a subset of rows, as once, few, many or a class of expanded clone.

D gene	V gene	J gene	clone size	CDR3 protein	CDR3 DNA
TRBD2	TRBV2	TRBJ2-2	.	CASIIGLAGGRNTRELFF	TGTGCCAGCATAATTGGACTAGCGGGGGGGCGGAACACCCGTGAGCTGTTTTTT
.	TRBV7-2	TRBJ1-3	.	CASSLYAERGNTIYF	TGTGCCAGCAGCTTATATGCGGAGCGTGGAAACACCATATATTTT
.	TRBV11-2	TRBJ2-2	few	CASSLGGNGINGELFF	TGTGCCAGCAGCTTAGGAGGGAACGGAATAAACGGGGAGCTGTTTTTT
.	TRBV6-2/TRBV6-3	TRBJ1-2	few	CASSPTRDGYTF	TGTGCCAGCAGCCCCACCCGGGATGGCTACACCTTC
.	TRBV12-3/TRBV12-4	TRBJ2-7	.	CASSPSNRSSYEQYF	TGTGCCAGCAGTCCATCTAACAGGAGCTCCTACGAGCAGTACTTC
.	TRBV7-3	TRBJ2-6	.	CASSRGTLSGANVLTF	TGTGCCAGCAGTCGCGGGACACTCTCTGGGGCCAACGTCCTGACTTTC
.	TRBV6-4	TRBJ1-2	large	CASSRGGGYGYTF	TGTGCCAGCAGCAGAGGAGGGGGGTATGGCTACACCTTC
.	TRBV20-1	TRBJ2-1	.	CSAMGPRHSYNEQFF	TGCAGTGCTATGGGCCCCCGGCACTCCTACAATGAGCAGTTCTTC
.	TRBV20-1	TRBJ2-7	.	CGARLTIGGDYEQYF	TGCGGTGCTAGACTTACTATCGGTGGGGACTACGAGCAGTACTTC
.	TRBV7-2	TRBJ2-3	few	CASADNTDTQYF	TGTGCCAGCGCCGACAACACAGATACGCAGTATTTT
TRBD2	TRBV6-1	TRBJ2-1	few	CASSSGLAGGRANEQFF	TGTGCCAGCAGCTCGGGACTAGCGGGGGGCCGAGCAAATGAGCAGTTCTTC
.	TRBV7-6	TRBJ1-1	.	CASSLQLNTEALF	TGTGCCAGCAGCTTACAGCTGAACACTGAAGCTCTCTTT
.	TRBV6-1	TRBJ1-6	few	CARRRGGSPLHF	TGTGCCAGGCGGAGGGGGGGTTCACCCCTCCACTTT
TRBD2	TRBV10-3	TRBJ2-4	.	CANSDAGRGTKNIKYF	TGTGCCAATTCCGACGCAGGGCGGGGGACCAAAAACATTAAGTACTTC
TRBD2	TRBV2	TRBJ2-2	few	CASSVPGGDLELFF	TGTGCCAGCAGTGTGCCGGGGGGTGACTTGGAGCTGTTTTTT
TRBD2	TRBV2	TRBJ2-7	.	CASSEVLLRLAGWQGCEQYF	TGTGCCAGCAGTGAAGTTCTCTTGCGTCTAGCGGGTTGGCAGGGCTGCGAGCAGTACTTC
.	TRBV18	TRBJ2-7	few	CASSPGNLYEQYF	TGTGCCAGCTCACCTGGGAACCTCTACGAGCAGTACTTC
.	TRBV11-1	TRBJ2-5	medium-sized	CASSTGEGAETQYF	TGTGCCAGCAGTACCGGGGAGGGGGCTGAGACCCAGTACTTC
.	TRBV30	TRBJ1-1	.	CAWSNGNTEAFF	TGTGCCTGGAGTAACGGGAACACTGAAGCTTTCTTT
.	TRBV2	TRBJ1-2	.	CASSEAVTVVRSNYGYTF	TGTGCCAGCAGTGAAGCTGTGACAGTGGTCCGATCTAACTATGGCTACACCTTC
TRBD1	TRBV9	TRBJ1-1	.	CASSVDQGANTEAFF	TGTGCCAGCAGCGTAGACCAGGGGGCGAACACTGAAGCTTTCTTT
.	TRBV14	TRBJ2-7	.	CASIPGTLYEQYF	TGTGCCAGCATCCCCGGGACATTGTACGAGCAGTACTTC
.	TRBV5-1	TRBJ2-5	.	CASSLRWGLRQETQYF	TGCGCCAGCAGTCTGCGGTGGGGACTCCGCCAAGAGACCCAGTACTTC
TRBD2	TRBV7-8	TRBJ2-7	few	CASSDSGMVYF	TGTGCCAGCAGCGATAGCGGGATGGTGTACTTC
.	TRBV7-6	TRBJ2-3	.	CASSRWTELTDTQYF	TGTGCCAGCAGCCGGTGGACAGAACTCACAGATACGCAGTATTTT
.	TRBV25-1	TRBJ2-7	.	CASSAYISYEQYF	TGTGCCAGCAGTGCCTACATCTCCTACGAGCAGTACTTC
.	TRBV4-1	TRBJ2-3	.	CASSQESWGTDTQYF	TGCGCCAGCAGCCAAGAGAGTTGGGGCACAGATACGCAGTATTTT
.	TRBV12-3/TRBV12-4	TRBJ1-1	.	CASILQGRSTEAFF	TGTGCCAGCATTTTGCAGGGAAGATCCACTGAAGCTTTCTTT
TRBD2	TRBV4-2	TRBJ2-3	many	CASSQDMGGAGGTDTQYF	TGTGCCAGCAGCCAAGACATGGGCGGGGCGGGGGGCACAGATACGCAGTATTTT
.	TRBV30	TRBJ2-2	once	CAWSVIWGTGELFF	TGTGCCTGGAGTGTAATTTGGGGAACCGGGGAGCTGTTTTTT
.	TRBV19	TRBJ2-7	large	CASSIGEGDEQYF	TGTGCCAGTAGTATAGGGGAAGGGGACGAGCAGTACTTC
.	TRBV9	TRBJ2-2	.	CASSVDLSGELFF	TGTGCCAGCAGCGTAGACCTATCCGGGGAGCTGTTTTTT
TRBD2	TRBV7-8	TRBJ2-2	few	CASSIIAGGGELFF	TGTGCCAGCAGCATTATAGCGGGGGGCGGGGAGCTGTTTTTT
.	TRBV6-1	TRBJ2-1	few	CASRLHNEQFF	TGTGCCAGCAGACTCCACAATGAGCAGTTCTTC
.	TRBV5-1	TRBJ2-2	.	CASSPSSAGELFF	TGCGCCAGCAGCCCAAGCTCGGCCGGGGAGCTGTTTTTT